This T cell receptor (beta chain) was recorded in a study of OX40 agonist ivuxolimab in advanced cancers. Germline-derived CDR1 and CDR2 are SNHLY and FYNNEI. The CDR3 covers 14 residues. V lost 7 bases to trimming and J lost 1 base, with 11 bases between them. TCRdb's table, derived via immunoSEQ multiplex PCR, lists solely in-frame clones and lacks some. The profile shows around 100,000 clones, approximately 90% of them singletons. J is TRBJ1-5 and V is TRBV2, with a weak D call TRBD1 (6 bases). This TCR came from an adult with an advanced solid tumor such as melanoma, head and neck, liver or kidney cancer. The specimen was CD4+ or CD8+ T cells sorted from blood, collected in a trial of the OX40 agonist ivuxolimab. The DNA of the CDR3 is TGTGCCAGCACCATACAGGGAAGCAATCAGCCCCAGCATTTT. Amino acid sequence: CASTIQGSNQPQHF.